Listed below are T cell receptor beta chains from one sample, sequenced in a study of blood T cell repertoires in COVID-19. Sequencing used immunoSEQ multiplex PCR; TCRdb keeps in-frame clones, though not all of them. The data hold some 140,000 clones, with 65% to 80% observed a single time. The sample taken for sequencing was peripheral blood. The receptors were sampled from a man in his fifties or sixties with acute or convalescent COVID-19. The CDR3 runs from the conserved cysteine through the conserved F or W. The order of the fields is J gene, clone size, D gene, V gene, CDR3 protein, CDR3 DNA. A D gene is named only where the DNA matches it firmly. Clone size is shown for a subset of rows, as once, few, many or a class of expanded clone.

TRBJ2-7	.	TRBD1	TRBV7-9	CASSHGRDRGSYEQYF	TGTGCCAGCAGCCACGGCCGGGACAGGGGATCCTACGAGCAGTACTTC
TRBJ1-2	.	.	TRBV12-3/TRBV12-4	CASSVFTGGYTF	TGTGCCAGCAGCGTCTTTACAGGGGGCTACACCTTC
TRBJ1-2	.	.	TRBV7-9	CASSLGDTKGYTF	TGTGCCAGCAGCTTAGGGGACACAAAAGGCTACACCTTC
TRBJ1-5	.	TRBD1	TRBV19	CASSIDKQGGRGNQPQHF	TGTGCCAGTAGTATAGACAAACAGGGGGGCAGGGGCAATCAGCCCCAGCATTTT
TRBJ2-7	once	TRBD1	TRBV5-1	CASKGTGDYEQYF	TGCGCCAGCAAGGGGACAGGGGATTACGAGCAGTACTTC
TRBJ2-3	.	TRBD2	TRBV13	CASSFRGLAGPADTQYF	TGTGCCAGCAGCTTTAGGGGGCTAGCGGGGCCCGCAGATACGCAGTATTTT
TRBJ1-1	few	.	TRBV28	CASRLNTEAFF	TGTGCCAGCAGGCTAAACACTGAAGCTTTCTTT
TRBJ1-6	.	.	TRBV28	CASSAPRAANNSPLHF	TGTGCCAGCAGTGCCCCCCGCGCGGCCAATAATTCACCCCTCCACTTT
TRBJ2-7	.	.	TRBV19	CASSIGLTYEQYF	TGTGCCAGTAGTATAGGACTTACCTACGAGCAGTACTTC
TRBJ2-7	few	TRBD1	TRBV10-3	CAISDRQGIHEQYF	TGTGCCATCAGTGATCGACAGGGCATCCACGAGCAGTACTTC
TRBJ1-4	.	.	TRBV19	CASGGTANEKLFF	TGTGCCAGTGGAGGGACGGCTAATGAAAAACTGTTTTTT
TRBJ1-5	few	TRBD1	TRBV5-8	CASSPGQGLNQPQHF	TGTGCCAGCAGCCCCGGACAGGGGCTTAATCAGCCCCAGCATTTT
TRBJ1-5	.	.	TRBV7-2	CASSLAEFENQPQHF	TGTGCCAGCAGCTTAGCGGAGTTTGAGAATCAGCCCCAGCATTTT